This passage covers 20 T cell receptor beta chains from one sample sequenced in a study of T-cell reconstitution after alpha-beta-depleted transplantation in children. TCRbeta library preparation incorporated unique molecular identifiers. TCRdb reprocessed the PCR reads via MiXCR and lists one record per CDR3 protein. The sample records about 72,000 distinct CDR3 sequences, approximately 7.3% being singletons. Here the sequenced sample was PBMCs from the stem cell graft donor, taken from the stem cell graft. The receptors stem from a human donor who donated a stem cell graft to a child with acute lymphoblastic leukemia.

Notes on this clonotype: Possible read error: a much larger clone is one base away. J is TRBJ2-5 and V is TRBV6-5; D is tentatively TRBD1 or TRBD2 (5 bases each). Germline values: CDR1 MNHEY, CDR2 SVGAGI. V was pared by 2 bases and J by 4 bases, with 14 bases between. CDR3 size: 15 residues. As DNA, the CDR3 is TGTGCCAGCAGTTACGTCCCCTCAGGGACAGAGACCCAGTACTTC. Protein: CASSYVPSGTETQYF.

The chain links TRBV6-2 or TRBV6-3 to TRBJ2-7; D is perhaps TRBD1 or TRBD2 (5 bases each). Trimming removed 7 bases from V and 4 bases from J, with 11 bases in between. The CDR3 contains 12 residues. Germline lookup yields CDR1 MNHEY and CDR2 SVGEGT. The CDR3 DNA reads as TGTGCCAGCACCGAGGGGTTTTACGAGCAGTACGTC. Translating it yields CASTEGFYEQYV.

This clonotype was recorded many times. The chain recombines TRBV7-3 with TRBJ1-6; D unresolved. CDR1 SGHTA and CDR2 FQGTGA come from the germline V gene. The V gene lost 2 bases and the J gene lost 10 bases, with 12 bases spanning the gap. CDR3 length: 14 residues. The DNA of the CDR3 is TGTGCCAGCAGCTTAGGAGGGTATCGGTCACCCCTCCACTTT. It specifies CASSLGGYRSPLHF.

The table lists this clonotype with many counts. V and J are TRBV7-2 and TRBJ2-5, with a possible D match to TRBD2 (6 bases). The germline CDR1 and CDR2 sequences are SGHTA and FQGNSA. Trimming shortened V by 1 base and J by 5 bases, and 14 bases separated the two germline ends. This CDR3 has 15 residues. CDR3 sequence (DNA): TGTGCCAGCAGCTTAGTAGCTAGCGTGGAGGAGACCCAGTACTTC. Translation gives CASSLVASVEETQYF.

This clonotype was seen only a few times. The genes are TRBV29-1 and TRBJ1-2; 8 bases are a match to TRBD1. Germline CDR1 is SQVTM and CDR2 is ANQGSEA. The ends lost 4 bases at V and 1 base at J; junction bases unmatched: 5. The CDR3 is 14 residues long. In nucleotides, the CDR3 is TGCAGCGTTGTTGGACAGGGTGATAACTATGGCTACACCTTC. As protein: CSVVGQGDNYGYTF.

This CDR3 reads CASSLATGEAFF. The CDR3 DNA sequence: TGTGCCAGCAGCTTAGCGACAGGAGAAGCTTTCTTT. The gene calls are TRBV7-2 and TRBJ1-1, with D possibly matching TRBD1 (6 bases). The ends were cut back, 0 bases at V and 8 bases at J, with 7 bases in the middle. CDR3 length equals 12 residues. CDR1 and CDR2 from the germline V gene are SGHTA and FQGNSA.

The table lists this clonotype with many counts. This chain links TRBV7-3 with TRBJ2-2; 7 bases match TRBD2. V was pared by 7 bases and J by 6 bases, with 8 bases of the junction left unmatched. Germline V gene data show CDR1 as SGHTA and CDR2 as FQGTGA. The CDR3 is 14 amino acids. The CDR3: CASTPGRGAGELFF. In DNA, the CDR3 is TGTGCCAGCACTCCAGGGAGGGGTGCCGGGGAGCTGTTTTTT.

This clonotype was counted only a few times. The CDR3 reads CASSQATGWPGELFF. CDR3 nucleotide sequence: TGCGCCAGCAGCCAAGCGACAGGGTGGCCCGGGGAGCTGTTTTTT. The chain recombines TRBV4-3 with TRBJ2-2; 7 bases are a match to TRBD1. CDR3 length: 15 amino acids. The ends lost 1 base at V and 6 bases at J; junction bases unmatched: 5. CDR1 is LGHNA and CDR2 is YSLEER in the germline V gene.

The sample holds many counts of this clonotype. The chain has TRBV7-6 and TRBJ1-5; D gene unclear. V lost 5 bases and J 1 base, leaving 15 bases between the germline ends. This CDR3 region has 16 residues. Germline CDR1 is SGHVS and CDR2 is FNYEAQ. The chain's CDR3 is CASSPLRDVSNQPQHF. As DNA, the CDR3 is TGTGCCAGCAGCCCACTACGGGATGTAAGCAATCAGCCCCAGCATTTT.

This clonotype was found many times. V gene TRBV7-2 combines with J gene TRBJ2-3; 10 bases are shared with TRBD2. The trim removed 3 bases at V and 3 bases at J, leaving 6 bases unmatched. The CDR3 runs 16 residues. Germline V gives CDR1 SGHTA, CDR2 FQGNSA. In nucleotides, the CDR3 is TGTGCCAGCAGCTTCGGACTAGCGGCCGTAACAGATACGCAGTATTTT. Protein product: CASSFGLAAVTDTQYF.

This clonotype was counted many times. The chain has TRBV19 and TRBJ2-7; D is possibly TRBD1 or TRBD2 (5 bases each). Trimming shortened V by 7 bases and J by 2 bases, and 15 bases separated the two germline ends. Germline V gene data show CDR1 as LNHDA and CDR2 as SQIVND (reference sequence). The CDR3 spans 14 residues. The CDR3 here is CASTQRGETYEQYF. The CDR3 DNA reads TGTGCCAGTACCCAGCGAGGGGAGACCTACGAGCAGTACTTC.

V is TRBV11-2 and J is TRBJ2-1; 12 nucleotides agree with TRBD2. Looked up from germline, CDR1 is SGHAT and CDR2 is FQNNGV. V gave up 6 bases and J gave up 5 bases; unmatched junction bases: 8. The CDR3 extends over 16 amino acids. The CDR3 coding sequence is TGTGCCAGCAGTCCAAGACTAGCGGGAGTAGACAATGAGCAGTTCTTC. Translating it yields CASSPRLAGVDNEQFF.

This rearrangement joins TRBV28 to TRBJ2-2, with 7 positions matching TRBD1. The junction had 10 bases not matched to a gene; V was cut back by 7 bases and J by 5 bases. Looked up from germline, CDR1 is MDHEN and CDR2 is SYDVKM. This CDR3 has 15 residues. Here the CDR3 reads CASTPGGQLTGELFF. The CDR3 coding sequence is TGTGCCAGCACCCCTGGGGGACAGCTAACCGGGGAGCTGTTTTTT.

This clonotype was found many times. V is TRBV20-1 and J is TRBJ1-4; perhaps TRBD1 as D (5 bases). The CDR3 runs 15 residues. Germline V gives CDR1 DFQATT, CDR2 SNEGSKA (reference sequence). V was pared by 3 bases and J by 5 bases, with 16 bases between. The CDR3 spells CSASETGRRNEKLFF. In DNA form, the CDR3 reads TGCAGTGCTAGTGAAACGGGACGGAGAAATGAAAAACTGTTTTTT.

This clonotype was counted ten times or more. V and J are TRBV6-5 and TRBJ1-1; TRBD1 matches 12 bases. The CDR3 has 17 residues. The V and J ends lost 4 bases and 3 bases, in that order; junction bases with no gene match: 9. The germline gives CDR1 MNHEY, CDR2 SVGAGI. The CDR3 reads CASSFQRDRGRDTEAFF. CDR3 nucleotide sequence: TGTGCCAGCAGTTTTCAAAGGGACAGGGGGCGTGACACTGAAGCTTTCTTT.

This clonotype was seen ten or more times. V gene TRBV6-5 combines with J gene TRBJ1-1; D perhaps matches TRBD1 (5 bases). Germline CDR1 and CDR2: MNHEY and SVGAGI. This CDR3 has 11 residues. The V end was cut by 4 bases, the J end by 9 bases, with 9 bases between. The CDR3 spells CASSSDRKAFF. CDR3 coding DNA: TGTGCCAGCAGTTCCGACAGAAAAGCTTTCTTT.

This clonotype was counted ten times or more. The rearrangement uses TRBV27 and TRBJ2-1, with 11 bases fitting TRBD2. V dropped 0 bases and J dropped 4; count of bases not matched to a gene: 11. The germline V gene encodes CDR1 MNHEY and CDR2 SMNVEV (reference sequence). The CDR3 has 19 amino acids. The CDR3 reads CASSLSGLAGGLGYNEQFF. DNA of the CDR3: TGTGCCAGCAGTTTATCAGGGCTAGCGGGAGGTCTGGGGTACAATGAGCAGTTCTTC.

This clonotype was seen at least ten times. The chain is built from TRBV12-3 or TRBV12-4 and TRBJ2-1; D is unclear. The CDR3 spans 11 residues. The ends were cut back, 1 base at V and 15 bases at J, with 10 bases in the middle. This CDR3 is CASSLGPLAFF. In DNA form, the CDR3 reads TGTGCCAGCAGTTTAGGGCCTTTAGCGTTCTTC.

The V and J genes are TRBV5-6 and TRBJ2-2, with a possible D match to TRBD1 (6 bases). The CDR3 spans 16 residues. The V gene lost 1 base and the J gene lost 4 bases, with 14 bases spanning the gap. Germline V gives CDR1 SGHDT, CDR2 YYEEEE. The CDR3 nucleotides are TGTGCCAGCAGCTTGTATCAGGGGTGGTCCACCGGGGAGCTGTTTTTT. This translates into CASSLYQGWSTGELFF.

This clonotype has at least ten counts. This chain links TRBV20-1 with TRBJ2-1; D perhaps matches TRBD1 (6 bases). Germline V gene data show CDR1 as DFQATT and CDR2 as SNEGSKA (reference sequence). Trimming stripped 6 bases from V and 3 bases from J, with 12 bases between. The CDR3 consists of 13 residues. This CDR3 reads CSADRDNYNEQFF. The CDR3 DNA reads as TGCAGTGCGGACCGGGACAACTACAATGAGCAGTTCTTC.